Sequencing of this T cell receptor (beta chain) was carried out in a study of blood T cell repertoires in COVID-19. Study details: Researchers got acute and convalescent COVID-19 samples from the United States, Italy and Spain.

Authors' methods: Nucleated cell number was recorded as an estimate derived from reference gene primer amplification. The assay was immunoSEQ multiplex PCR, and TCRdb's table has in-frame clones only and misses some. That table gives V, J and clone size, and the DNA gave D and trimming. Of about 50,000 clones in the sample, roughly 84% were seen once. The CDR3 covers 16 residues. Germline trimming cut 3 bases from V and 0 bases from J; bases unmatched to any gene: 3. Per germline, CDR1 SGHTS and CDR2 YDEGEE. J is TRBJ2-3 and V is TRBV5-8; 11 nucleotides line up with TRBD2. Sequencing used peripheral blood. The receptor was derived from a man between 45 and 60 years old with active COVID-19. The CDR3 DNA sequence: TGTGCCAGCAGCTCCTGGACTAGCGGGAGCACAGATACGCAGTATTTT. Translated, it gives CASSSWTSGSTDTQYF.